These T cell receptor beta chains were read from a single sample in a study of cytomegalovirus exposure and HLA in healthy donors. The assay was immunoSEQ multiplex PCR, and TCRdb's table has in-frame clones only and misses some. The sample shows about 200,000 clones, around 80% of them seen only once. The sequenced sample was PBMCs. The receptors derive from a woman in her thirties in good health and CMV-seronegative. The CDR3 runs from the conserved cysteine through the conserved F or W.

j_call v_call cdr3_aa
TRBJ2-5 TRBV30 CAWSVARTSGSKETQYF
TRBJ1-4 TRBV6-5 CASSYSGDEKLFF
TRBJ2-7 TRBV6-6 CASRGTNEQYF
TRBJ2-4 TRBV5-1 CASSLLGARKNIQYF
TRBJ1-1 TRBV19 CASSEGQGSTEAFF
TRBJ1-4 TRBV5-6 CASSLDRGKGFF
TRBJ2-7 TRBV13 CASSPGDRGNYEQYF
TRBJ2-3 TRBV2 CASSEGPGQGVQIATDTQYF
TRBJ1-1 TRBV5-5 CASRSLDTREAFF
TRBJ2-5 TRBV5-1 CASSLGPGTSGAAQETQYF
TRBJ1-1 TRBV28 CASIGHKGSTEAFF
TRBJ2-1 TRBV6-5 CASSLGTSGRVEQFF
TRBJ1-2 TRBV7-6 CASSLEVGAATYGYTF
TRBJ1-2 TRBV28 CASTPFSGSAGGGLGYTF
TRBJ1-4 TRBV7-9 CASSRRTVPNEKLFF
TRBJ2-2 TRBV18 CASSQTGYTGELFF
TRBJ2-1 TRBV28 CASRGGGGYNEQFF
TRBJ2-5 TRBV7-3 CASSPRPTSQETQYF
TRBJ2-1 TRBV27 CASSQPVGLAGTYNEQFF
TRBJ1-2 TRBV28 CASSRGQGTYGYTF
TRBJ2-7 TRBV4-1 CASSQQGESYEQYF
TRBJ1-5 TRBV5-1 CASSLAGGPVQPQHF
TRBJ1-6 TRBV5-4 CASSLQFYNSPLHF
TRBJ1-1 TRBV5-1 CASSSGTGMNTEAFF
TRBJ1-3 TRBV5-1 CASSLDMTGTGNTIYF
TRBJ1-3 TRBV5-1 CASSTGAYSGNTIYF
TRBJ2-1 TRBV6-4 CASSPSGTGYGEQFF
TRBJ1-5 TRBV10-3 CAISESDNPQHF
TRBJ2-3 TRBV2 CASYAPGLAGLSTDTQYF
TRBJ2-1 TRBV6-1 CASSGRGTGYYNEQFF
TRBJ2-1 TRBV6-5 CASSYVGQGRNNEQFF
TRBJ2-7 TRBV7-9 CASSQGGVEQYF
TRBJ2-7 TRBV6-5 CASSYWASAGPYEQYF
TRBJ1-1 TRBV7-9 CASSPRENTEAFF
TRBJ2-1 TRBV30 CAWAGTSLNNEQFF
TRBJ2-1 TRBV27 CASSLDWAGVSYNEQFF
TRBJ2-3 TRBV2 CASSESTPAVSPRTDTQYF
TRBJ2-1 TRBV15 CATSSRDRALDEQFF
TRBJ2-2 TRBV2 CASSGPRTSGGIGELFF
TRBJ1-1 TRBV25-1 CASRMTGNTEAFF
TRBJ1-4 TRBV6-5 CASSNREGIAEKLFF
TRBJ2-5 TRBV5-1 CASRGTGGEETQYF
TRBJ2-7 TRBV5-1 CASSFGTGSYEQYF
TRBJ1-3 TRBV9 CASSTGNGNTIYF
TRBJ2-7 TRBV4-2 CASSQEVGGTLYEQYF
TRBJ1-2 TRBV29-1 CSVENRGTNYGYTF
TRBJ2-1 TRBV7-9 CASSPHPGSYNEQFF
TRBJ1-6 TRBV15 CATREQGYSPLHF
TRBJ2-1 TRBV5-1 CASSDLAAYNEQFF
TRBJ1-4 TRBV5-1 CASSLTGGDEKLFF
TRBJ2-7 TRBV28 CASSFDNSYEQYF
TRBJ2-7 TRBV7-9 CASSFKIGAGYEQYF
TRBJ1-1 TRBV9 CASSPSLLTEAFF
TRBJ2-7 TRBV6-5 CASSYIQGRGDEQYF
TRBJ1-2 TRBV19 CASSALQGSSNYGYTF
TRBJ1-1 TRBV4-2 CASSQYSGTGGTEAFF
TRBJ2-1 TRBV4-1 CASSGILAGVPLSYNEQFF
TRBJ2-5 TRBV5-1 CASSFGPGAEETQYF
TRBJ2-7 TRBV27 CASSLYGPTYEQYF